Listed below are T cell receptor beta chains from one sample, sequenced in a study of CD8 T cells in Susac syndrome. TCRdb fed the immunoSEQ multiplex PCR reads into MiXCR, producing one record per CDR3 protein. The sample has some 260,000 distinct CDR3 sequences, roughly 85% seen once. The sequenced material came from CD8+ T cells from PBMCs. These TCRs come from a human donor with multiple sclerosis. Each CDR3 is given with its conserved first and last residue. Fields, in order: J gene, clone size, CDR3 length, D gene, V gene, CDR3 DNA, CDR3 protein. D genes are given only for firm matches. Clone sizes are given selectively: once, few, many, or a class where the clone is expanded.

j_gene: TRBJ2-1; abundance: -; len: 15; d_gene: TRBD1; v_gene: TRBV7-9; CDR3nt: TGTGCCAGCAGCTCTCCCATCCAGGGGGCGAATGAGCAGTTCTTC; CDR3aa: CASSSPIQGANEQFF
j_gene: TRBJ2-1; abundance: few; len: 14; d_gene: -; v_gene: TRBV6-5; CDR3nt: TGTGCCAGCCGTTCCCCGACTGTTTACAATGAGCAGTTCTTC; CDR3aa: CASRSPTVYNEQFF
j_gene: TRBJ1-2; abundance: -; len: 12; d_gene: -; v_gene: TRBV27; CDR3nt: TGTGCCAGCTCTGGCGGGGGCTATGGCTACACCTTC; CDR3aa: CASSGGGYGYTF
j_gene: TRBJ2-7; abundance: -; len: 15; d_gene: -; v_gene: TRBV9; CDR3nt: TGTGCCAGCAGCCCGGGTCAGGACTACCTCTACGAGCAGTACTTC; CDR3aa: CASSPGQDYLYEQYF
j_gene: TRBJ2-7; abundance: -; len: 18; d_gene: TRBD1; v_gene: TRBV5-1; CDR3nt: TGCGCCAGCAGCTTAAAGGTCGCAGGGGGCGCGGGAAGCTACGAGCAGTACTTC; CDR3aa: CASSLKVAGGAGSYEQYF
j_gene: TRBJ1-5; abundance: -; len: 17; d_gene: -; v_gene: TRBV2; CDR3nt: TGTGCCAGCAAAAAAGAAAGGGGTTCCTATAGCAATCAGCCCCAGCATTTT; CDR3aa: CASKKERGSYSNQPQHF
j_gene: TRBJ2-5; abundance: -; len: 15; d_gene: TRBD1; v_gene: TRBV19; CDR3nt: TGTGCCAGTAGTAAGTGGACAGGCACACAAGAGACCCAGTACTTC; CDR3aa: CASSKWTGTQETQYF
j_gene: TRBJ1-1; abundance: -; len: 13; d_gene: -; v_gene: TRBV19; CDR3nt: TGTGCCAGTAAGATCCGTTCTAACACTGAAGCTTTCTTT; CDR3aa: CASKIRSNTEAFF
j_gene: TRBJ2-7; abundance: -; len: 16; d_gene: -; v_gene: TRBV27; CDR3nt: TGTGCCAGCAGTCTGGGGGGGGGCCCGAGCTCCTACGAGCAGTACTTC; CDR3aa: CASSLGGGPSSYEQYF
j_gene: TRBJ1-6; abundance: -; len: 15; d_gene: -; v_gene: TRBV20-1; CDR3nt: TGCAGTGTTTGGACAGAAAGCTCCTATAATTCACCCCTCCACTTT; CDR3aa: CSVWTESSYNSPLHF
j_gene: TRBJ2-1; abundance: -; len: 13; d_gene: -; v_gene: TRBV2; CDR3nt: TGTGCCAGCATTGTGCACTACAGCAATGAGCAGTTCTTC; CDR3aa: CASIVHYSNEQFF
j_gene: TRBJ1-2; abundance: -; len: 15; d_gene: TRBD1; v_gene: TRBV7-9; CDR3nt: TGTGCCAGCAGCTTAGAGGCAGGGGGCTTAAATGGCTACACCTTC; CDR3aa: CASSLEAGGLNGYTF
j_gene: TRBJ2-3; abundance: -; len: 14; d_gene: -; v_gene: TRBV30; CDR3nt: TGTGCCTGGAGCCCGGGAGCAGGCACAGATACGCAGTATTTT; CDR3aa: CAWSPGAGTDTQYF
j_gene: TRBJ1-2; abundance: few; len: 14; d_gene: -; v_gene: TRBV7-9; CDR3nt: TGTGCCAGCAGCTTAAGGGGGGCTGGTTATGGCTACACCTTC; CDR3aa: CASSLRGAGYGYTF
j_gene: TRBJ2-5; abundance: -; len: 16; d_gene: TRBD2; v_gene: TRBV7-8; CDR3nt: TGTGCCAGCAGCTTAGGGGGACTACGGTACCAAGAGACCCAGTACTTC; CDR3aa: CASSLGGLRYQETQYF
j_gene: TRBJ2-1; abundance: -; len: 15; d_gene: -; v_gene: TRBV7-9; CDR3nt: TGTGCCAGCAGCCTACAGGGTAGCTCCTACAATGAGCAGTTCTTC; CDR3aa: CASSLQGSSYNEQFF
j_gene: TRBJ1-2; abundance: -; len: 14; d_gene: -; v_gene: TRBV27; CDR3nt: TGTGCCAGCAGTTTCTTGACAGGTATCCGAAGCTACACCTTC; CDR3aa: CASSFLTGIRSYTF
j_gene: TRBJ2-1; abundance: -; len: 16; d_gene: -; v_gene: TRBV5-1; CDR3nt: TGCGCCAGCAGCTTGGAGGTGGGGCGAAGCTACAATGAGCAGTTCTTC; CDR3aa: CASSLEVGRSYNEQFF
j_gene: TRBJ2-5; abundance: -; len: 14; d_gene: -; v_gene: TRBV6-5; CDR3nt: TGTGCCAGCAACCAAATTGGACAGCAAGAGACCCAGTACTTC; CDR3aa: CASNQIGQQETQYF
j_gene: TRBJ1-4; abundance: -; len: 13; d_gene: -; v_gene: TRBV29-1; CDR3nt: TGCAGCGCCCGGACGGCCGGGTTTGAAAAACTGTTTTTT; CDR3aa: CSARTAGFEKLFF
j_gene: TRBJ2-3; abundance: -; len: 18; d_gene: TRBD2; v_gene: TRBV6-5; CDR3nt: TGTGCCAGCAGTTACCCTGTGGCCGCTAGCGGGACCACAGATACGCAGTATTTT; CDR3aa: CASSYPVAASGTTDTQYF
j_gene: TRBJ2-7; abundance: -; len: 13; d_gene: TRBD2; v_gene: TRBV9; CDR3nt: TGTACCAGCAGCGTAAGCGGGAGCCACGAGCAGTACTTC; CDR3aa: CTSSVSGSHEQYF
j_gene: TRBJ2-7; abundance: -; len: 16; d_gene: -; v_gene: TRBV23-1; CDR3nt: TGCGCCAGCAGTCCTATCTCCCAGGCAATCTCCTACGAGCAGTACTTC; CDR3aa: CASSPISQAISYEQYF